Listed below are T cell receptor beta chains from one sample, sequenced in a study of blood T cell repertoires in COVID-19. The table came from immunoSEQ multiplex PCR; TCRdb's copy has only in-frame clones and leaves some out. Among some 78,000 clones listed, around 90% were seen once. The sample taken for sequencing was peripheral blood. Source of these receptors: a woman aged 80 or over with active or convalescent COVID-19. Each CDR3 is given with its conserved first and last residue. A D gene is named only where the DNA matches it firmly. Expanded clones get a size class; other rows say once, few or many, or leave the size out.

cdr3_aa | cdr3_nt | clone_size | j_call | d_call | v_call
CASSHGTGENYGYTF | TGTGCCAGCAGCCACGGGACAGGGGAAAACTATGGCTACACCTTC | NA | TRBJ1-2 | TRBD1 | TRBV4-2
CASTGFGTGNQPQHF | TGTGCCAGCACCGGGTTCGGAACCGGCAATCAGCCCCAGCATTTT | NA | TRBJ1-5 | NA | TRBV2
CASTVKGTGVNTGELFF | TGTGCCAGTACCGTAAAGGGGACAGGGGTTAACACCGGGGAGCTGTTTTTT | NA | TRBJ2-2 | TRBD1 | TRBV19
CASSLALGGGYEQYF | TGTGCCAGCAGCTTAGCTCTAGGGGGCGGTTACGAGCAGTACTTC | NA | TRBJ2-7 | TRBD1 | TRBV7-6
CASSLDLSGAGELFF | TGCGCCAGCAGCTTGGATCTCTCCGGGGCCGGGGAGCTGTTTTTT | NA | TRBJ2-2 | NA | TRBV5-1
CAIRASGNRTDTQYF | TGTGCCATCAGGGCTAGCGGGAACCGCACAGATACGCAGTATTTT | NA | TRBJ2-3 | TRBD2 | TRBV10-3
CASRVGLAGGPRTDTQYF | TGTGCCAGCAGGGTGGGACTAGCGGGAGGGCCGCGCACAGATACGCAGTATTTT | NA | TRBJ2-3 | TRBD2 | TRBV11-2
CASSPWTLQGGGYTF | TGTGCCAGCAGTCCGTGGACACTGCAGGGTGGTGGCTACACCTTC | NA | TRBJ1-2 | NA | TRBV28
CASSSTGVEGYTF | TGTGCCAGCAGTTCCACGGGGGTTGAAGGCTACACCTTC | once | TRBJ1-2 | NA | TRBV6-2/TRBV6-3
CASSPSAPGKLFF | TGTGCCAGCAGTCCCTCTGCCCCCGGGAAACTGTTTTTT | NA | TRBJ1-4 | NA | TRBV12-3/TRBV12-4
CASSIVRLVNTGELFF | TGTGCCAGTAGTATAGTAAGGCTAGTGAACACCGGGGAGCTGTTTTTT | NA | TRBJ2-2 | NA | TRBV19
CASSPQGAGNYGYTF | TGTGCCAGCAGCCCACAGGGGGCTGGAAACTATGGCTACACCTTC | NA | TRBJ1-2 | TRBD1 | TRBV9
CASRLQLAKNIQYF | TGTGCCAGCAGGTTACAGTTAGCCAAAAACATTCAGTACTTC | NA | TRBJ2-4 | NA | TRBV11-2
CASTSSYTHESGYTF | TGTGCCAGCACTTCCTCATACACCCACGAATCGGGCTACACCTTC | NA | TRBJ1-2 | NA | TRBV27
CASSRGPTGGLSSVAFF | TGTGCCAGTAGTAGGGGTCCCACAGGGGGCCTCTCCAGTGTTGCTTTCTTT | NA | TRBJ1-1 | TRBD1 | TRBV19
CASSTPRGLDTDTQYF | TGTGCCAGTAGTACCCCTAGAGGGCTCGACACAGATACGCAGTATTTT | NA | TRBJ2-3 | NA | TRBV19
CASQALADTGELFF | TGCGCCAGCCAAGCCCTAGCAGACACCGGGGAGCTGTTTTTT | NA | TRBJ2-2 | NA | TRBV5-1
CASSYAGQGDNEQFF | TGTGCCAGCAGTTACGCCGGACAGGGGGACAATGAGCAGTTCTTC | NA | TRBJ2-1 | TRBD1 | TRBV6-5
CASRDRGRRGYTF | TGTGCCAGTAGGGACAGGGGGCGGCGTGGCTACACCTTC | NA | TRBJ1-2 | TRBD1 | TRBV19
CASSRGQGGMNTEAFF | TGCGCCAGCAGCCGGGGACAGGGAGGAATGAACACTGAAGCTTTCTTT | NA | TRBJ1-1 | TRBD1 | TRBV5-1
CASGVTANEQFF | TGTGCCAGTGGGGTGACAGCAAATGAGCAGTTCTTC | few | TRBJ2-1 | NA | TRBV19
CATSDPGTGDSEAFF | TGTGCCACCAGTGATCCCGGGACAGGGGATTCTGAAGCTTTCTTT | NA | TRBJ1-1 | TRBD1 | TRBV24-1
CASSRDMNTEAFF | TGTGCCAGCTCAAGGGACATGAACACTGAAGCTTTCTTT | NA | TRBJ1-1 | NA | TRBV18
CASTTGTGNEKLFF | TGCGCCAGTACTACCGGGACAGGGAATGAAAAACTGTTTTTT | NA | TRBJ1-4 | TRBD1 | TRBV5-1
CASSDRADTQYF | TGTGCCAGTAGTGACAGGGCAGATACGCAGTATTTT | NA | TRBJ2-3 | TRBD1 | TRBV19
CASSQRAEQYF | TGTGCCAGCAGCCAGCGGGCCGAGCAGTACTTC | NA | TRBJ2-7 | NA | TRBV4-2
CASSPRQGASYEQYF | TGTGCCAGCAGTCCGCGACAGGGGGCTTCCTACGAGCAGTACTTC | NA | TRBJ2-7 | TRBD1 | TRBV6-6
CASSLSQYEQYF | TGTGCCAGCAGCTTAAGCCAATACGAGCAGTACTTC | NA | TRBJ2-7 | NA | TRBV7-2
CASSATPTGDYGYTF | TGTGCCAGCAGTGCCACCCCGACGGGGGACTATGGCTACACCTTC | NA | TRBJ1-2 | NA | TRBV2
CASSRTVFTGYGYTF | TGTGCCAGCAGCCGGACAGTATTTACGGGCTATGGCTACACCTTC | NA | TRBJ1-2 | NA | TRBV28
CASSVAQNRAIQYF | TGTGCCAGCAGCGTAGCCCAAAACAGGGCTATTCAGTACTTC | NA | TRBJ2-4 | NA | TRBV9
CASSPELPTNEKLFF | TGTGCCAGCAGCCCCGAGCTCCCAACTAATGAAAAACTGTTTTTT | NA | TRBJ1-4 | NA | TRBV6-2/TRBV6-3
CASSQVGTSGIALRGEQYF | TGCGCCAGCAGCCAAGTCGGGACTAGCGGGATAGCGCTGCGAGGCGAGCAGTACTTC | NA | TRBJ2-7 | TRBD2 | TRBV4-3
CASSHGQKQETQYF | TGTGCCAGCAGCCATGGACAGAAACAAGAGACCCAGTACTTC | NA | TRBJ2-5 | NA | TRBV3-1/TRBV3-2
CASSPYMDYSNQPQHF | TGTGCCAGCAGTCCATACATGGACTATAGCAATCAGCCCCAGCATTTT | NA | TRBJ1-5 | NA | TRBV27
CASSSRTSGRVGEQYF | TGCGCCAGCAGCAGCCGGACTAGCGGGAGGGTAGGTGAGCAGTACTTC | NA | TRBJ2-7 | TRBD2 | TRBV5-1
CASSELPRADYGYTF | TGTGCCAGCAGTGAACTTCCCCGTGCAGACTATGGCTACACCTTC | NA | TRBJ1-2 | NA | TRBV6-1
CASSQDIASGRLEVLTF | TGTGCCAGCAGCCAAGATATAGCTAGCGGGAGGCTAGAGGTCCTGACTTTC | NA | TRBJ2-6 | TRBD2 | TRBV4-2
CATSKDRGRSPLHF | TGTGCCACCAGCAAGGACAGGGGGAGGTCACCCCTCCACTTT | NA | TRBJ1-6 | TRBD1 | TRBV15
CASSYDSTYEQYF | TGCGCCAGCAGCTACGACAGTACCTACGAGCAGTACTTC | NA | TRBJ2-7 | NA | TRBV5-1
CASSLLATGGTGELFF | TGCGCCAGCAGCCTACTTGCAACAGGGGGCACCGGGGAGCTGTTTTTT | NA | TRBJ2-2 | TRBD1 | TRBV5-1
CASIYPEAEAFF | TGTGCCAGTATTTACCCCGAGGCTGAAGCTTTCTTT | NA | TRBJ1-1 | NA | TRBV19
CASSKPEGGQGRSGNTIYF | TGTGCCAGCAGCAAGCCCGAGGGGGGACAGGGACGCTCTGGAAACACCATATATTTT | NA | TRBJ1-3 | NA | TRBV21-1